Presented here are 13 T cell receptor beta chains from one specimen sequenced in a study of Graves' ophthalmopathy and Graves' hyperthyroidism (dated by TCRdb to 2016 to 2018). The data were produced on an Illumina HiSeq 2000. For repertoire sequencing, the TCR beta CDR3 regions were amplified from RNA transcripts. The first round of RT-PCR was done with HTBI primers and the Qiagen OneStep RT-PCR kit, and was followed by a second round of multiplex PCR, then size selection and purification. TCRdb's own reprocessing of the public reads used fastp at Q25 and MiXCR and kept productive beta chains. Entries are consolidated by CDR3 protein sequence, retaining the most common genes and DNA. This sample gives 740,000 or so distinct CDR3 sequences in total; roughly 40% of them show up just once. Roughly 46% of the sample lies in the top ten. What was sequenced was peripheral blood. These receptor sequences come from an adult man with Graves' ophthalmopathy.

There are a few counts of this clonotype. This rearrangement joins TRBV6-1 to TRBJ2-7; D is unresolved. Germline V gene data show CDR1 as MNHNS and CDR2 as SASEGT. The CDR3 extends over 15 amino acids. The V end lost 1 base, the J end lost 1 base, and 11 bases lay between the germline ends. CDR3 DNA: TGTGCCAGCAGTGAAGGTGGCCAATTATCCTACGAGCAGTACTTC. This translates into CASSEGGQLSYEQYF.

This clonotype was seen at least ten times. This chain links TRBV29-1 with TRBJ2-7; 8 bases are a match to TRBD1. Losses at the gene ends were 3 bases for V and 4 bases for J; bases not matched to a gene: 2. The germline V gene encodes CDR1 SQVTM and CDR2 ANQGSEA. This CDR3 contains 12 residues. The CDR3 is CSVETGEYEQYF. As DNA, the CDR3 is TGCAGCGTTGAGACAGGGGAGTACGAGCAGTACTTC.

The CDR3 loop reads CASSANPGLFNGETQYF. The CDR3 DNA follows: TGTGCCAGCAGCGCCAATCCGGGACTATTTAATGGAGAGACCCAGTACTTC. The V and J genes are TRBV11-2 and TRBJ2-5; 7 bases agree with TRBD2. CDR3 length: 17 amino acids. Germline-derived CDR1 and CDR2 are SGHAT and FQNNGV. The V gene end was trimmed by 5 bases and the J gene end by 4 bases; junction bases not matched to a gene: 16.

This clonotype was picked up many times. The chain links TRBV29-1 to TRBJ1-2, with 12 nucleotides matching TRBD1. CDR3 size: 13 residues. Germline CDR1 and CDR2: SQVTM and ANQGSEA. After removal of 7 bases from V and 8 bases from J, the junction contained 8 bases not matched to a gene. The CDR3 coding sequence is TGCAGCGCTGCGGGACAGGGGGCGTGGGGCTACACCTTC. As protein: CSAAGQGAWGYTF.

This clonotype was seen a few times. The chain has TRBV7-2 and TRBJ2-7, with 12 bases aligning to TRBD2. The CDR3 is 19 amino acids. V lost 5 bases and J lost 0; bases outside the gene matches: 14. Germline CDR1 SGHTA, CDR2 FQGNSA. The CDR3 region is CASSHPTGTSGPTSYEQYF. The CDR3 nucleotides are TGTGCCAGCAGCCATCCTACCGGGACTAGCGGGCCTACCTCCTACGAGCAGTACTTC.

The chain is built from TRBV2 and TRBJ2-3, with D perhaps matching TRBD2 (6 bases). V gave up 5 bases and J gave up 0 bases, with 15 bases separating them. Germline lookup yields CDR1 SNHLY and CDR2 FYNNEI. CDR3 length: 16 amino acids. This CDR3 reads CASSWSGEQSTDTQYF. The CDR3 coding sequence is TGTGCCAGCAGTTGGTCGGGGGAGCAGAGCACAGATACGCAGTATTTT. The whole variable domain, remainder taken from reference TRBV2 and TRBJ2-3, is EPEVTQTPSHQVTQMGQEVILRCVPISNHLYFYWYRQILGQKVEFLVSFYNNEISEKSEIFDDQFSVERPDGSNFTLKIRSTKLEDSAMYFCASSWSGEQSTDTQYFGPGTRLTVL.

CDR3 in amino acids: CASSLRRGPVFEKLFF. In nucleotides, the CDR3 is TGTGCCAGCAGCTTAAGGCGGGGGCCGGTCTTTGAAAAACTGTTTTTT. The chain employs TRBV7-9 and TRBJ1-4; TRBD1 might be the D (6 bases). The CDR3 loop spans 16 amino acids. The germline CDR1 and CDR2 sequences are SEHNR and FQNEAQ (reference sequence). The V gene lost 2 bases and the J gene lost 7 bases, with 17 bases spanning the gap.

This clonotype was found many times. The rearrangement uses TRBV7-9 and TRBJ1-2, with TRBD1 as a possible D gene (5 bases). Trimming took 5 bases from V and 3 from J, leaving 16 bases between them. The CDR3 length is 15 residues. CDR1 is SEHNR, CDR2 FQNEAQ, per germline (reference sequence). The CDR3 nucleotides read TGTGCCAGCAGCCCGAGCGGTGGGGCGGACTATGGCTACACCTTC. It is translated as CASSPSGGADYGYTF.

A single count supports this clonotype. As the CDR3 is not closed by the conserved phenylalanine or tryptophan, this likely results from a read error. The rearrangement uses TRBV7-9 and TRBJ2-7, with D possibly TRBD1 on 7 matching bases. Germline assignment: CDR1 SEHNR and CDR2 FQNEAQ (reference sequence). The CDR3 runs 13 residues. Trimming took off 5 bases at V and 6 bases at J, with 14 bases between the two ends. The CDR3 region is CASSLRRDSEQYL. The DNA of the CDR3 is TGTGCCAGCAGCCTACGGAGGGACAGCGAGCAGTACCTC.

J is TRBJ1-6 and V is TRBV10-3; possibly TRBD1 for D (6 bases). The CDR3 contains 13 residues. From germline, CDR1 is ENHRY and CDR2 SYGVKD. Trimming took off 10 bases at V and 7 bases at J, with 14 bases between the two ends. The CDR3 is CATGGQGNSPLHF. CDR3 sequence (DNA): TGTGCCACAGGCGGGCAGGGGAATTCACCCCTCCACTTT.

This clonotype was seen at least ten times. The V gene is TRBV29-1, the J gene TRBJ1-6; 11 bases match TRBD1. Trimming removed 8 bases from V and 5 bases from J; junction bases left unmatched: 8. Germline values: CDR1 SQVTM, CDR2 ANQGSEA. The CDR3 extends over 15 amino acids. The CDR3 region is CSPGTGGGDNSPLHF. CDR3 bases: TGCAGCCCAGGGACAGGGGGAGGCGATAATTCACCCCTCCACTTT.

The chain joins TRBV2 to TRBJ2-7; 11 nucleotides line up with TRBD1. The length of the CDR3 is 14 residues. Germline CDR1 SNHLY, CDR2 FYNNEI. The V and J ends lost 8 bases and 5 bases, in that order; junction bases with no gene match: 8. The CDR3 loop is CASARTGGGNEQYF. The CDR3 bases are TGTGCCAGCGCTCGGACAGGGGGCGGGAACGAGCAGTACTTC.

The sample holds many counts of this clonotype. The rearrangement uses TRBV6-1 and TRBJ1-1, with D possibly matching TRBD1 (5 bases). The V end was cut by 0 bases, the J end by 10 bases, with 9 bases between. This CDR3 has 12 residues. From germline, CDR1 is MNHNS and CDR2 SASEGT. The CDR3 region is CASSEATAAAFF. CDR3 nucleotides: TGTGCCAGCAGTGAAGCGACAGCAGCAGCTTTCTTT.